This passage covers 20 T cell receptor beta chains from one sample sequenced in a study of T cells in narcolepsy. The repertoire was sequenced with immunoSEQ multiplex PCR; TCRdb's copy has only in-frame clones and lacks some. The sample contains about 34,000 clones, approximately 77% of which appear only once. The sample taken for sequencing was memory (CD45RA-) CD4+ T cells from blood. The receptors derive from a human donor in good health.

This chain links TRBV27 with TRBJ2-5, with D perhaps given as TRBD1 or TRBD2 (5 bases each). Trimming pared 9 bases from V and 11 bases from J, leaving 19 bases between. The CDR3 contains 12 residues. Germline V gene data show CDR1 as MNHEY and CDR2 as SMNVEV (reference sequence). CDR3 amino acids: CASKGYGTRQYF. In DNA, the CDR3 is TGTGCCAGTAAGGGATACGGGACGAGGCAGTACTTC.

The chain has TRBV27 and TRBJ1-1, with 8 bases identical to TRBD1. V trimming: 6 bases; J trimming: 10 bases; junction bases outside the gene matches: 16. The length of the CDR3 is 15 residues. Germline V CDR1 and CDR2: MNHEY, SMNVEV (reference sequence). CDR3 nucleotide sequence: TGTGCCAGCAGCCGGACAGCTCCGGACAGGGTAGGAGCTTTCTTT. This encodes CASSRTAPDRVGAFF.

This chain connects TRBV5-1 to TRBJ2-1; 14 bases fit TRBD2. CDR3 length equals 16 residues. V was pared by 4 bases and J by 9 bases, with 9 bases of the junction left unmatched. Germline V CDR1 and CDR2: SGHRS, YFSETQ. In DNA, the CDR3 is TGCGCCAGCAGCGGAGGGACTAGCGGGAGTTGGGCTGAGCAGTTCTTC. It yields the protein CASSGGTSGSWAEQFF.

V is TRBV7-6 and J is TRBJ1-1; TRBD1 matches 9 bases. The CDR3 sequence is 14 residues long. The junction had 5 bases not matched to a gene; V was cut back by 5 bases and J by 4 bases. CDR1 and CDR2 from the germline V gene are SGHVS and FNYEAQ. CDR3 amino acids: CASSLTGGGTEAFF. The CDR3 nucleotides read TGTGCCAGCAGCCTTACAGGGGGCGGCACTGAAGCTTTCTTT.

Remarks on this clone: Here the CDR3 omits its conserved ending phenylalanine or tryptophan, so a read error is the likely source. This rearrangement joins TRBV4-1 to TRBJ2-7, with D perhaps matching TRBD1 or TRBD2 (6 bases each). CDR3 size: 13 residues. Germline V gene lookup returns CDR1 MGHRA and CDR2 YSYEKL. Trimming left V 4 bases short and J 5 bases short, with 12 bases between. In nucleotides, the CDR3 is TGCGCCAGCAGCCGGGGGGCCGTCAACGAGCAGTACCTC. Its translation: CASSRGAVNEQYL.

The chain is built from TRBV28 and TRBJ2-7, with 7 positions matching TRBD1. Germline trimming cut 10 bases from V and 3 bases from J; bases unmatched to any gene: 6. CDR1 and CDR2 (germline): MDHEN, SYDVKM. CDR3 length: 12 residues. The CDR3, as DNA: TGTGCCATCCGACAGGGTAGCTACGAGCAGTACTTC. Its translation: CAIRQGSYEQYF.

The table lists this clone with a few counts. This rearrangement joins TRBV2 to TRBJ2-7, with TRBD2 matching 7 bases. This CDR3 contains 15 residues. The V segment lost 1 base and the J segment 6 bases; nucleotides outside the gene matches: 9. Germline CDR1 and CDR2: SNHLY and FYNNEI. For the CDR3, the DNA is TGTGCCAGCAGTGAAGGCTTGCGGGGGTATGGCGAGCAGTACTTC. Residues: CASSEGLRGYGEQYF.

The gene calls are TRBV5-4 and TRBJ1-4, with D hard to call. Per germline, CDR1 SGHNT and CDR2 YYREEE (reference sequence). Trimming took 0 bases from V and 5 from J, leaving 5 bases between them. This CDR3 has 13 residues. The CDR3 region is CASSLEVNEKLFF. The CDR3, as DNA: TGTGCCAGCAGCTTGGAGGTGAATGAAAAACTGTTTTTT.

The chain links TRBV6-1 to TRBJ1-1, with D possibly TRBD1 on 6 matching bases. The CDR3 consists of 13 residues. The germline V gene encodes CDR1 MNHNS and CDR2 SASEGT. Between the trimmed V and J ends, which lost 5 bases and 5 bases, there was a span of 12 bases. CDR3 in DNA: TGTGCCAGCAGTTTGACAGGAGGAACTGAAGCTTTCTTT. Protein: CASSLTGGTEAFF.

This clone has only a few counts. The CDR3 sequence: CASSYSILGPQETQYF. The CDR3 nucleotides are TGTGCCAGCAGTTACTCGATCTTAGGACCCCAAGAGACCCAGTACTTC. The gene calls are TRBV6-5 and TRBJ2-5; no definite D call. Per the germline V gene, CDR1 is MNHEY and CDR2 is SVGAGI. V shed 0 bases and J shed 1 base, with 12 bases lying between them. The CDR3 is 16 amino acids.

The V call is TRBV29-1, the J call TRBJ2-5; D perhaps matches TRBD1 (5 bases). Per germline, CDR1 SQVTM and CDR2 ANQGSEA. The CDR3 length is 11 residues. Trimming removed 7 bases at V and 5 bases at J, with 11 bases between. The CDR3 region has the DNA TGCAGCGGGAACTGGGGCGAGACCCAGTACTTC. It translates to CSGNWGETQYF.

The V call is TRBV30, the J call TRBJ2-5; D uncertain. CDR1 and CDR2 from the germline V gene are GTSNPN and SVGIG (reference sequence). The CDR3 contains 11 residues. V shed 1 base and J shed 3 bases, with 3 bases lying between them. The CDR3 protein is CAWSEEETQYF. The CDR3 region has the DNA TGTGCCTGGAGTGAAGAAGAGACCCAGTACTTC.

This chain links TRBV28 with TRBJ1-2; 12 bases line up with TRBD1. J gave up 8 bases and V 5 bases, and 9 bases lay outside the gene matches. Per germline, CDR1 MDHEN and CDR2 SYDVKM. The CDR3 totals 15 residues. The CDR3 protein is CASSPPGQGAGGYTF. Here the CDR3 DNA reads TGTGCCAGCAGTCCCCCGGGACAGGGGGCTGGAGGCTACACCTTC.

The rearrangement joins TRBV29-1 to TRBJ1-1; possible D gene TRBD1, 6 bases. Trimming cost V 6 bases and J 3 bases, with 20 bases left between them. From germline, CDR1 is SQVTM and CDR2 ANQGSEA. CDR3 length: 15 residues. The CDR3 DNA reads TGCAGCGTCCGGGTCGGGGGGGCCCGCGACACTGAAGCTTTCTTT. It yields the protein CSVRVGGARDTEAFF.

The J gene is TRBJ1-2, the V gene TRBV18; possibly TRBD1 for D (5 bases). This CDR3 comprises 15 residues. Germline loops: CDR1 KGHSH, CDR2 LQKENI. The ends were cut back, 1 base at V and 6 bases at J, with 15 bases in the middle. CDR3 amino acids: CASSPRWGREDGYTF. The CDR3 DNA reads as TGTGCCAGCTCACCACGTTGGGGGAGAGAGGATGGCTACACCTTC.

This rearrangement joins TRBV6-5 to TRBJ1-2; tentative D call: TRBD1 (5 bases). Germline V gene data show CDR1 as MNHEY and CDR2 as SVGAGI. The CDR3 consists of 14 residues. Trimming pared 7 bases from V and 5 bases from J, leaving 17 bases between. This CDR3 reads CASNKGGGDYGYTF. The CDR3 region has the DNA TGTGCCAGCAACAAGGGCGGAGGGGATTATGGCTACACCTTC.

This sequence joins TRBV9 and TRBJ2-1, with D possibly being TRBD2 (6 bases). Trimming pared 4 bases from V and 10 bases from J, leaving 21 bases between. The CDR3 runs 15 residues. Germline assignment: CDR1 SGDLS and CDR2 YYNGEE. Written as DNA, the CDR3 is TGTGCCAGCAGCTCCTACTGGCGGGGCGAGGGCGAGCAGTTCTTC. Amino acid sequence: CASSSYWRGEGEQFF.

The chain couples TRBV7-2 to TRBJ1-2, with D possibly TRBD1 on 5 matching bases. This CDR3 is built from 13 residues. Germline loops: CDR1 SGHTA, CDR2 FQGNSA. The V and J ends lost 1 base and 8 bases respectively, with 11 bases between them. The CDR3 here is CASSLGGAIGYTF. CDR3 nucleotide sequence: TGTGCCAGCAGCTTAGGCGGGGCTATAGGCTACACCTTC.

This sequence joins TRBV6-5 and TRBJ2-7; 7 bases agree with TRBD1. The ends lost 5 bases at V and 1 base at J; junction bases unmatched: 5. In germline, CDR1 is MNHEY, CDR2 SVGAGI. The CDR3 is 14 amino acids. CDR3 coding DNA: TGTGCCAGCAGTCCCGGGACAGCTTCCTACGAGCAGTACTTC. Protein: CASSPGTASYEQYF.

In its sample, this clone ranks as medium-sized (0.01 to 0.1%). This chain uses TRBV27 with TRBJ1-5, with unresolved D. CDR1 and CDR2 from the germline V gene are MNHEY and SMNVEV (reference sequence). The V gene lost 11 bases and the J gene lost 4 bases, with 9 bases spanning the gap. The CDR3 is 11 amino acids. CDR3 amino acids: CARPQNQPQHF. The CDR3 DNA sequence: TGTGCCCGCCCTCAAAATCAGCCCCAGCATTTT.